This T cell receptor (beta chain) emerged from a study of beta chain features in type 1 diabetes. Study-wide points: Shorter TCRB CDR3s, moderately but significantly so, were found in Type 1 diabetes patients in all four CD4+ subsets.

Concerning this clone itself: Antigen specificity is unknown.

The isolated RNA, all of it, was reverse transcribed, so expressed TCRB transcripts were what got sequenced. Only in-frame clones appear in the TCRdb table, and some are missing; sequencing was by immunoSEQ multiplex PCR. The sample includes about 400,000 clones, over 9.5% of them seen just once. Germline CDR1 and CDR2: SGHRS and YFSETQ. V was pared by 8 bases and J by 6 bases, with 14 bases between. The CDR3 consists of 12 residues. V usage is TRBV5-1 and J usage is TRBJ1-2; D is perhaps TRBD1 (6 bases). The source is a woman between 18 and 29 years old with type 1 diabetes. Sequenced sample: naive CD4+ T cells from blood. The CDR3 here is CARNHRDDGYTF. The CDR3 nucleotides are TGCGCCAGAAACCACAGGGACGATGGCTACACCTTC.